These 11 T cell receptor beta chains were all obtained from the same sample, sequenced in a study of blood T cells in healthy people across ages. Next came a second PCR, run for about 7 to 12 cycles, which used a sample-barcoded 5' primer along with a J-beta primer mix. Via MiXCR, TCRdb re-called the 5' RACE reads, giving one row per CDR3 protein. Of some 1.7 million distinct CDR3 sequences listed, under 30% are singletons. Material: blood. The receptors come from a woman in her thirties in good health.

This clonotype has a handful of counts. Relative to the germline gene, one junction end is altered; a read error may explain this. The chain uses TRBV20-1 and TRBJ2-5; D is possibly TRBD1 or TRBD2 (5 bases each). In germline, CDR1 is DFQATT, CDR2 SNEGSKA (reference sequence). This CDR3 comprises 15 residues. The CDR3 DNA follows: TGCAGCGCTAGAGATTTAGCGAGGGGCCAAGAGACCCAGTACTTC. This gives the protein CSARDLARGQETQYF.

The gene calls are TRBV20-1 and TRBJ2-1; the D call may be TRBD1 or TRBD2 (7 bases each). The CDR3 length is 15 residues. Germline lookup yields CDR1 DFQATT and CDR2 SNEGSKA (reference sequence). Deletions cut 4 bases from V and 3 bases from J, with 16 bases between. The CDR3 spells CSATGGDRFYNEQFF. The CDR3 DNA sequence: TGCAGTGCTACAGGGGGGGACAGATTCTACAATGAGCAGTTCTTC.

The CDR3 DNA reads as TGTGCCACCAGCGGCCACTCGGGACAGGGGAAGCAAAAACTGTTTTTT. Residues: CATSGHSGQGKQKLFF. This rearrangement joins TRBV15 to TRBJ1-4; 10 bases map to TRBD1. The CDR3 is made up of 16 amino acids. V shed 5 bases and J 9 bases; nucleotides not matched to a gene: 12. Germline values: CDR1 LNHNV, CDR2 YYDKDF (reference sequence).

A remark on this clonotype: An end of the junction differs from the germline gene, which may be a read error. This sequence joins TRBV7-9 and TRBJ2-1; D ambiguous. The CDR3 consists of 12 residues. Germline CDR1 and CDR2: SEHNR and FQNEAQ (reference sequence). This chain's CDR3 is CASSLVGSEQVF. CDR3 coding DNA: TGTGCCAGCAGCTTAGTAGGAAGTGAGCAGGTCTTC.

This clonotype was found many times. The rearrangement links TRBV12-3 or TRBV12-4 to TRBJ1-5, with D possibly TRBD1 on 6 matching bases. V lost 2 bases to trimming and J lost 1 base, with 6 bases between them. The CDR3 has 14 residues. In DNA, the CDR3 is TGTGCCAGCAGTTTACAGGGGAGCAATCAGCCCCAGCATTTT. This gives the protein CASSLQGSNQPQHF.

This clonotype was found once. The rearrangement links TRBV2 to TRBJ1-1, with D hard to call. CDR3 length equals 16 residues. Trimming stripped 1 base from V and 0 bases from J, with 12 bases between. Germline V gene sequence: CDR1 SNHLY, CDR2 FYNNEI. CDR3 in amino acids: CASSEVRRAMNTEAFF. CDR3 bases: TGTGCCAGCAGTGAAGTAAGGCGGGCCATGAACACTGAAGCTTTCTTT.

The chain has TRBV2 and TRBJ1-2; D uncertain. CDR1 SNHLY and CDR2 FYNNEI come from the germline V gene. The CDR3 consists of 13 residues. Trimming took 3 bases from V and 7 from J, leaving 12 bases between them. The CDR3 region has the DNA TGTGCCAGCAGTGAGGAGGGTTCGATTGGCTACACCTTC. Its protein product is CASSEEGSIGYTF.

The chain uses TRBV12-3 or TRBV12-4 and TRBJ2-4; 8 bases agree with TRBD2. The CDR3 contains 14 residues. The trim removed 3 bases at V and 13 bases at J, leaving 11 bases unmatched. The chain's CDR3 is CASSFVAGGRKQYF. CDR3 bases: TGTGCCAGCAGTTTTGTCGCGGGGGGTAGGAAGCAGTACTTC.

There are many counts of this clonotype. The chain links TRBV5-1 to TRBJ2-3; 10 bases are a match to TRBD2. The ends lost 1 base at V and 5 bases at J; junction bases unmatched: 1. CDR3 length: 14 amino acids. Germline-derived CDR1 and CDR2 are SGHRS and YFSETQ. The CDR3 protein is CASSLTSGEDTQYF. For the CDR3, the DNA is TGCGCCAGCAGCTTGACTAGCGGGGAAGATACGCAGTATTTT. Combining the CDR3 with reference TRBV5-1 and TRBJ2-3 gives the whole variable domain KAGVTQTPRYLIKTRGQQVTLSCSPISGHRSVSWYQQTPGQGLQFLFEYFSETQRNKGNFPGRFSGRQFSNSRSEMNVSTLELGDSALYLCASSLTSGEDTQYFGPGTRLTVL.

Details on this clonotype: A much larger clonotype is one base distant, so this may be a read error. CDR3: CCAPGLGVYNEQFF. Here the CDR3 DNA reads TGCTGTGCTCCGGGACTAGGGGTCTACAATGAGCAGTTCTTC. The chain links TRBV20-1 to TRBJ2-1; 8 bases line up with TRBD2. This CDR3 has 14 amino acids. From germline, CDR1 is DFQATT and CDR2 SNEGSKA (reference sequence).

On this clonotype: A much larger clone sits a single nucleotide away, making a read error possible. The V call is TRBV6-1, the J call TRBJ1-2, with D unresolved. Germline loops: CDR1 MNHNS, CDR2 SASEGT. The CDR3 has 14 amino acids. The DNA of the CDR3 is TGTGCCAGCAAACGTGAGAGTTCTAACTATGACTACACCTTC. Protein sequence: CASKRESSNYDYTF.